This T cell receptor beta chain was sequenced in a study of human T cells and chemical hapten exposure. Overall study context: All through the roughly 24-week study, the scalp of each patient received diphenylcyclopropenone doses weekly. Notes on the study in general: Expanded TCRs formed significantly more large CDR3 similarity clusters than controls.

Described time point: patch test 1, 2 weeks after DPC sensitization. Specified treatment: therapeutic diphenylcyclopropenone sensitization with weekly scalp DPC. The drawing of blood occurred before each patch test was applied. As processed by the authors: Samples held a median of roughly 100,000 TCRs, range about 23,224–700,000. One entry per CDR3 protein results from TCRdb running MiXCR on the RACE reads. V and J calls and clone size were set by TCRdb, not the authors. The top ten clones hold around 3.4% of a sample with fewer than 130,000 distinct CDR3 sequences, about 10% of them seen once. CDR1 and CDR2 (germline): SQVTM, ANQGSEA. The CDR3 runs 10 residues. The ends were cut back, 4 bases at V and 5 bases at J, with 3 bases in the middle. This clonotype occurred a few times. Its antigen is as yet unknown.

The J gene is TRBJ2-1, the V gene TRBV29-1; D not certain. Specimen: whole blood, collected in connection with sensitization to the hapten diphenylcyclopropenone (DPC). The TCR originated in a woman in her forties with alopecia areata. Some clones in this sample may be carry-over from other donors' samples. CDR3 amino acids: CSVAHNEQFF. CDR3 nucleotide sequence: TGCAGCGTTGCTCACAATGAGCAGTTCTTC.